This T cell receptor (beta chain) originates from a study of blood T cell repertoires in COVID-19. In the authors' workflow: How many nucleated cells were present was estimated from reference gene primer amplification. Some clones are missing from TCRdb's copy, which holds only in-frame ones; the method was immunoSEQ multiplex PCR. Clonal size and the V and J genes are those of that table, whereas D and trimming came from the DNA. The sample has 200,000 to 300,000 clones, roughly 79% seen once. Patients at the Seattle site were enrolled during active infection and followed longitudinally. Germline CDR1 and CDR2: SGHRS and YFSETQ. The CDR3 is 16 residues long. With V trimmed by 1 base and J by 4 bases, 7 bases remained unmatched.

The J gene is TRBJ2-2, the V gene TRBV5-1; 7 bases agree with TRBD1. The origin of this receptor is a woman over 75 with COVID-19, enrolled during active disease. Material for sequencing was peripheral blood. This chain's CDR3 is CASSLTGTEITGELFF. The CDR3 coding sequence is TGCGCCAGCAGCTTGACCGGGACAGAGATCACCGGGGAGCTGTTTTTT.